What follows are 6 T cell receptor beta chains derived from one specimen sequenced in a study of blood T cell repertoires in COVID-19. The protocol was immunoSEQ multiplex PCR, while the TCRdb copy is restricted to in-frame clones and leaves out a portion. The sample shows more than 140,000 clones, approximately 80% of them seen only once. The sample consisted of peripheral blood. The receptors come from a woman in her forties or fifties in a cohort sampled during active or convalescent COVID-19.

The rearrangement uses TRBV7-2 and TRBJ2-7; no definite D call. V was shortened by 3 bases and J by 0 bases, with 3 bases between the two germline ends. The length of the CDR3 is 12 residues. Germline V gives CDR1 SGHTA, CDR2 FQGNSA. CDR3 in amino acids: CASSFLSYEQYF. CDR3 sequence (DNA): TGTGCCAGCAGCTTTCTCTCCTACGAGCAGTACTTC.

This clone was detected only a few times. The chain couples TRBV7-9 to TRBJ1-3, with D possibly TRBD1 on 5 matching bases. Trimming removed 7 bases from V and 0 bases from J, with 16 bases in between. Germline V gene lookup returns CDR1 SEHNR and CDR2 FQNEAQ (reference sequence). There are 16 residues in the CDR3. The CDR3 DNA reads as TGTGCCAGCACCGAAGGGGCCAAGAGCTCTGGAAACACCATATATTTT. Translated, it gives CASTEGAKSSGNTIYF.

This chain uses TRBV5-5 with TRBJ1-2; D remains ambiguous. This CDR3 has 14 residues. V was shortened by 4 bases and J by 4 bases, with 14 bases between the two germline ends. The germline V gene has CDR1 SGHKS and CDR2 YYEKEE (reference sequence). The CDR3 region is CASSPVTEAYGYTF. CDR3 sequence (DNA): TGTGCCAGCAGCCCGGTAACAGAAGCCTATGGCTACACCTTC.

This chain joins TRBV29-1 and TRBJ2-3; 14 bases agree with TRBD2. The CDR3 spans 15 residues. The germline CDR1 and CDR2 sequences are SQVTM and ANQGSEA. Trimming cost V 6 bases and J 5 bases; bases outside gene matches: 7. As DNA, the CDR3 is TGCAGCGTCAAATACGGGACTAGCGGGAGAGATACGCAGTATTTT. This gives the protein CSVKYGTSGRDTQYF.

The chain uses TRBV25-1 and TRBJ1-1; TRBD1 is a possible D gene (5 bases). Germline CDR1 and CDR2: MGHDK and SYGVNS. With 8 bases removed from V and 1 base from J, the gap between germline ends came to 11 bases. The CDR3 covers 13 residues. CDR3 nucleotide sequence: TGTGCCAGCGGGGACTACAGGAACACTGAAGCTTTCTTT. Translated: CASGDYRNTEAFF. Combining the CDR3 with reference TRBV25-1 and TRBJ1-1 gives the whole variable domain EADIYQTPRYLVIGTGKKITLECSQTMGHDKMYWYQQDPGMELHLIHYSYGVNSTEKGDLSSESTVSRIRTEHFPLTLESARPSHTSQYLCASGDYRNTEAFFGQGTRLTVV.

V and J are TRBV11-2 and TRBJ2-7, with D hard to call. Germline CDR1 is SGHAT and CDR2 is FQNNGV. The V gene lost 4 bases and the J gene lost 3 bases, with 16 bases spanning the gap. This CDR3 is built from 15 residues. The CDR3: CASSSTRVVYYEQYF. The CDR3 DNA reads TGTGCCAGCAGCTCAACCCGGGTGGTATACTACGAGCAGTACTTC.